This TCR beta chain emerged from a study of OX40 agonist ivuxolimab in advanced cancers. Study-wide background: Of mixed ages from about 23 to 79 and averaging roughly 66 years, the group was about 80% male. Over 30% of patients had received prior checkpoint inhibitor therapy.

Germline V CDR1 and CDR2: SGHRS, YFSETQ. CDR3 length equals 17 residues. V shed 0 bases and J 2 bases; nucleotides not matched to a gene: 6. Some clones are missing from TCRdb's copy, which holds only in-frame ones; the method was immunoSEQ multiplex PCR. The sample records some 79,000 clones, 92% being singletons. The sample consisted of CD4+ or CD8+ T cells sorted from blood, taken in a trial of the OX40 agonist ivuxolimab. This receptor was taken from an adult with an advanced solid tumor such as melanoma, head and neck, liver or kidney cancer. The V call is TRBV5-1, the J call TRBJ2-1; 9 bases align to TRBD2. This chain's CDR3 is CASSLESSGSAYNEQFF. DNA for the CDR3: TGCGCCAGCAGCTTGGAGAGTAGCGGGAGTGCCTACAATGAGCAGTTCTTC.